These T cell receptor beta chains were read from a single sample in a study of molecular identifiers for immune sequencing clone quantification. One entry per CDR3 protein results from TCRdb running MiXCR on the PCR reads. The data show some 91,000 distinct CDR3 sequences, approximately 24% seen once. The specimen sequenced was naive CD8+ T cells from blood, with Jurkat cell RNA spiked in. The receptors originated from a human donor in good health. Some libraries in this study had Jurkat cell RNA spiked in. Each CDR3 is given with its conserved first and last residue. Each record gives: V gene, D gene, clone size, J gene, CDR3 protein, CDR3 DNA. D genes are given only for firm matches. For some rows the clone size is stated as once, few or many, or as a class when expanded; others skip it.

V: TRBV7-9
D: TRBD2
size: few
J: TRBJ2-7
CDR3: CASSLRTSGSSEQYF
DNA: TGTGCCAGCAGCCTTCGGACTAGCGGGAGCAGCGAGCAGTACTTC

V: TRBV6-5
D: .
size: once
J: TRBJ2-3
CDR3: CASNVTKNTNTQYF
DNA: TGTGCCAGCAATGTAACAAAGAACACAAATACGCAATATTTT

V: TRBV5-4
D: .
size: many
J: TRBJ1-1
CDR3: CASSPAVGTEAFF
DNA: TGTGCCAGCAGCCCGGCTGTGGGCACTGAAGCTTTCTTT

V: TRBV6-2/TRBV6-3
D: TRBD1
size: many
J: TRBJ2-3
CDR3: CASRIDRGRADTQYF
DNA: TGTGCCAGCAGGATCGACAGGGGTAGAGCAGATACGCAGTATTTT

V: TRBV7-9
D: .
size: many
J: TRBJ2-5
CDR3: CASSPYGETQYF
DNA: TGTGCCAGCAGTCCTTACGGGGAGACCCAGTACTTC

V: TRBV5-8
D: .
size: .
J: TRBJ2-3
CDR3: CASSRKDGSGTDTQYF
DNA: TGTGCCAGCAGCCGAAAGGACGGGTCTGGCACAGATACGCAGTATTTT

V: TRBV19
D: TRBD1
size: many
J: TRBJ1-1
CDR3: CASSNRDRGINTEAFF
DNA: TGTGCCAGTAGTAACCGGGACAGGGGCATTAACACTGAAGCTTTCTTT

V: TRBV5-4
D: .
size: many
J: TRBJ1-6
CDR3: CASSTGTASPLHF
DNA: TGTGCCAGCAGCACCGGGACGGCGTCACCCCTCCACTTT

V: TRBV4-3
D: TRBD2
size: many
J: TRBJ2-7
CDR3: CASSQGLADAYEQYF
DNA: TGCGCCAGCAGCCAAGGACTAGCGGATGCCTACGAGCAGTACTTC

V: TRBV30
D: .
size: few
J: TRBJ2-7
CDR3: CAWSVGSGHDEQYF
DNA: TGTGCCTGGAGTGTAGGGTCAGGGCATGACGAGCAGTACTTC

V: TRBV4-2
D: TRBD2
size: many
J: TRBJ2-3
CDR3: CASSQDPGLAGSTDTQYF
DNA: TGTGCCAGCAGCCAAGATCCCGGACTAGCGGGAAGCACAGATACGCAGTATTTT

V: TRBV11-2
D: .
size: few
J: TRBJ2-5
CDR3: CASSPGSGGPLETQYF
DNA: TGTGCCAGCAGCCCCGGGTCGGGGGGCCCTTTGGAGACCCAGTACTTC

V: TRBV7-2
D: .
size: once
J: TRBJ2-5
CDR3: CASGSDLRPETQYF
DNA: TGTGCCAGCGGCTCAGATCTACGCCCAGAGACCCAGTACTTC

V: TRBV28
D: .
size: many
J: TRBJ2-7
CDR3: CASSPLEGTFYEQYF
DNA: TGTGCCAGCAGTCCCCTAGAAGGAACTTTCTACGAGCAGTACTTC

V: TRBV9
D: TRBD2
size: many
J: TRBJ2-1
CDR3: CASSLAGGIGEQFF
DNA: TGTGCCAGCAGTCTAGCGGGAGGGATCGGTGAGCAGTTCTTC

V: TRBV19
D: TRBD2
size: many
J: TRBJ2-7
CDR3: CASSSDGGLAGIYEQYF
DNA: TGTGCCAGTAGTTCAGATGGGGGGCTAGCGGGTATCTACGAGCAGTACTTC

V: TRBV29-1
D: .
size: many
J: TRBJ2-7
CDR3: CSVAGTQGLQRGGQYF
DNA: TGCAGCGTTGCGGGCACCCAGGGACTCCAGCGAGGTGGTCAGTACTTC

V: TRBV7-9
D: .
size: few
J: TRBJ2-5
CDR3: CASSAPFGGLETQYF
DNA: TGTGCCAGCAGCGCTCCATTCGGGGGGCTAGAGACCCAGTACTTC

V: TRBV3-1
D: .
size: many
J: TRBJ1-4
CDR3: CASSQTGTPKEKLFF
DNA: TGTGCCAGCAGCCAGACCGGGACCCCGAAGGAAAAACTGTTTTTT

V: TRBV12-3/TRBV12-4
D: .
size: many
J: TRBJ1-2
CDR3: CASSLMLDSRNYGYTF
DNA: TGTGCCAGCAGTTTAATGCTGGACAGCCGTAACTATGGCTACACCTTC

V: TRBV6-2/TRBV6-3
D: .
size: many
J: TRBJ1-5
CDR3: CASSPGTALMPQHF
DNA: TGTGCCAGCAGCCCGGGGACGGCCTTGATGCCCCAGCATTTT

V: TRBV7-9
D: TRBD1
size: many
J: TRBJ2-3
CDR3: CASSPTTGKTDTQYF
DNA: TGTGCCAGCAGCCCTACGACAGGGAAGACAGATACGCAGTATTTT

V: TRBV11-2
D: .
size: many
J: TRBJ2-1
CDR3: CASSLGNPNEQFF
DNA: TGTGCCAGCAGCCTAGGGAACCCCAATGAGCAGTTCTTC

V: TRBV19
D: .
size: many
J: TRBJ2-7
CDR3: CASSISSDGSIYEQYF
DNA: TGTGCCAGTAGTATTTCGTCGGACGGTTCCATCTACGAGCAGTACTTC

V: TRBV7-9
D: TRBD2
size: many
J: TRBJ2-1
CDR3: CASSREVLAGGYLAYNEQFF
DNA: TGTGCCAGCAGCCGAGAGGTGCTAGCGGGAGGCTATTTGGCCTACAATGAGCAGTTCTTC

V: TRBV27
D: .
size: .
J: TRBJ2-2
CDR3: CASSLGTRYTGELFF
DNA: TGTGCCAGCAGTTTAGGGACAAGGTACACCGGGGAGCTGTTTTTT

V: TRBV7-2
D: .
size: many
J: TRBJ2-7
CDR3: CASSLLESYEQYF
DNA: TGTGCCAGCAGCTTATTGGAGTCCTACGAGCAGTACTTC

V: TRBV7-6
D: TRBD1
size: .
J: TRBJ2-7
CDR3: CASSGAVGGFYEQYF
DNA: TGTGCCAGCAGCGGCGCGGTAGGGGGCTTCTACGAACAGTACTTC

V: TRBV29-1
D: .
size: many
J: TRBJ2-7
CDR3: CSVEFPGDNEQYF
DNA: TGCAGCGTTGAATTCCCAGGGGATAACGAGCAGTACTTC

V: TRBV27
D: TRBD2
size: many
J: TRBJ2-3
CDR3: CASSHGLARLDTQYF
DNA: TGTGCCAGCAGTCACGGACTAGCTCGCTTAGATACGCAGTATTTT

V: TRBV11-2
D: .
size: many
J: TRBJ2-7
CDR3: CASSQEAGYEQYF
DNA: TGTGCCAGCAGCCAAGAGGCGGGCTACGAGCAGTACTTC

V: TRBV7-9
D: .
size: .
J: TRBJ2-7
CDR3: CASSLGAPAEQYF
DNA: TGTGCCAGCAGCTTGGGGGCGCCGGCCGAGCAGTACTTC

V: TRBV27
D: .
size: many
J: TRBJ2-7
CDR3: CASSFRGIGYEQYF
DNA: TGTGCCAGCAGCTTCAGGGGTATAGGGTACGAGCAGTACTTC

V: TRBV20-1
D: .
size: many
J: TRBJ2-7
CDR3: CSARTPREGVPYEQYF
DNA: TGCAGTGCTAGGACTCCCAGGGAGGGGGTACCCTACGAGCAGTACTTC

V: TRBV6-2/TRBV6-3
D: TRBD2
size: few
J: TRBJ2-3
CDR3: CACSYQSWTSGGADTQYF
DNA: TGTGCCTGCAGTTACCAGTCTTGGACTAGCGGGGGGGCAGATACGCAGTATTTT

V: TRBV7-6
D: .
size: many
J: TRBJ2-4
CDR3: CASSLGLGFVAQNIQYF
DNA: TGTGCCAGCAGCCTAGGGCTGGGTTTCGTGGCCCAAAACATTCAGTACTTC

V: TRBV4-2
D: .
size: many
J: TRBJ2-7
CDR3: CASSQDFAGPVSYEQYF
DNA: TGTGCCAGCAGCCAAGATTTCGCCGGGCCCGTCTCCTACGAGCAGTACTTC

V: TRBV13
D: .
size: .
J: TRBJ2-7
CDR3: CARSLGGAGNYEQYF
DNA: TGTGCCCGCAGCTTGGGGGGGGCGGGAAACTACGAGCAGTACTTC

V: TRBV9
D: TRBD2
size: many
J: TRBJ2-2
CDR3: CASSSRRLAENTGELFF
DNA: TGTGCCAGCAGCTCGAGGAGACTAGCGGAAAACACCGGGGAGCTGTTTTTT

V: TRBV7-6
D: .
size: many
J: TRBJ2-3
CDR3: CASSLTRSTDTQYF
DNA: TGTGCCAGCAGCCTCACACGGAGCACAGATACGCAGTATTTT

V: TRBV29-1
D: .
size: many
J: TRBJ1-2
CDR3: CSVETVYGYTF
DNA: TGCAGCGTTGAGACAGTCTATGGCTACACCTTC

V: TRBV9
D: .
size: many
J: TRBJ2-1
CDR3: CASSVEGGPGFNEQFF
DNA: TGTGCCAGCAGCGTAGAGGGGGGGCCTGGTTTCAATGAGCAGTTCTTC

V: TRBV7-2
D: TRBD1
size: many
J: TRBJ2-3
CDR3: CASSSLGQGSDTQYF
DNA: TGTGCCAGCAGCTCCCTAGGACAGGGTTCAGATACGCAGTATTTT

V: TRBV7-9
D: .
size: many
J: TRBJ2-3
CDR3: CASSPPSKRTGTTDTQYF
DNA: TGTGCCAGCAGCCCCCCCAGCAAAAGAACAGGGACCACAGATACGCAGTATTTT

V: TRBV19
D: .
size: few
J: TRBJ1-5
CDR3: CATAAGGGQPQHF
DNA: TGTGCCACCGCGGCGGGGGGCGGTCAGCCCCAGCATTTT

V: TRBV12-3/TRBV12-4
D: .
size: many
J: TRBJ2-3
CDR3: CASSWGGGPDTQYF
DNA: TGTGCCAGCAGCTGGGGGGGGGGCCCAGATACGCAGTATTTT

V: TRBV6-2/TRBV6-3
D: .
size: many
J: TRBJ2-7
CDR3: CASSYGRFVGEQYF
DNA: TGTGCCAGCAGTTACGGGCGATTCGTGGGCGAGCAGTACTTC

V: TRBV7-9
D: TRBD1
size: many
J: TRBJ1-1
CDR3: CASSLTGDTEAFF
DNA: TGTGCCAGCAGCTTAACAGGGGACACTGAAGCTTTCTTT

V: TRBV13
D: .
size: .
J: TRBJ2-1
CDR3: CASSLSRYNEQFF
DNA: TGTGCCAGCAGCCTTAGCCGGTACAATGAGCAGTTCTTC

V: TRBV2
D: .
size: many
J: TRBJ2-7
CDR3: CASSAEGYEQYF
DNA: TGTGCCAGCAGTGCTGAGGGCTACGAGCAGTACTTC

V: TRBV27
D: TRBD1
size: many
J: TRBJ2-3
CDR3: CASSLLRDRGITDTQYF
DNA: TGTGCCAGCAGTTTGCTCCGGGACAGGGGAATCACAGATACGCAGTATTTT

V: TRBV6-1
D: TRBD2
size: many
J: TRBJ2-3
CDR3: CASSIRLAGDSEDTQYF
DNA: TGTGCCAGCAGTATTCGACTAGCGGGAGATTCGGAAGATACGCAGTATTTT

V: TRBV20-1
D: TRBD1
size: many
J: TRBJ2-7
CDR3: CSAPALDRGLYEQYF
DNA: TGCAGTGCTCCAGCGCTGGACAGGGGACTATACGAGCAGTACTTC

V: TRBV13
D: TRBD2
size: many
J: TRBJ2-7
CDR3: CASSPGGSAYEQYF
DNA: TGTGCCAGCAGCCCCGGGGGGAGTGCCTACGAGCAGTACTTC